The entry that follows covers one TCR beta chain sequence. This entry is derived from a study of cytomegalovirus exposure and HLA in healthy donors. With 60 Vbeta and 13 Jbeta primers, the PCR was carried out. Sequencing was performed with immunoSEQ multiplex PCR; in TCRdb, only in-frame clones are kept and a portion is missing. The table lists about 87,000 clones, 65% to 75% of them singletons. Specimen: PBMCs. This sequence originates from a man between 25 and 39 years old in good health and CMV-seropositive.

In DNA form, the CDR3 reads TGTGCCAGCAGTCCGGGACTGACTAATCAGCCCCAGCATTTT. Translating gives CASSPGLTNQPQHF. The chain recombines TRBV9 with TRBJ1-5, with D tentatively TRBD1 (5 bases). V lost 5 bases to trimming and J lost 4 bases, with 13 bases between them. Per the germline V gene, CDR1 is SGDLS and CDR2 is YYNGEE. This CDR3 is built from 14 residues.